The TCR beta chain described here comes from a study of OX40 agonist ivuxolimab in advanced cancers. Study-wide context: Every 2 weeks, patients got intravenous ivuxolimab at one of six dose levels (0.01-10 mg/kg). People who had prior anti-PD-1, anti-PD-L1 or anti-CTLA-4 therapy could take part, and about 37% had some.

The study's findings and limits: CD8+ T cells (on average) carried more expanded clones than CD4+ T cells.

Turning to this clone: Its matching antigen is unknown.

Sequencing used immunoSEQ multiplex PCR; TCRdb keeps in-frame clones, though not all of them. The data show 40,000 or so clones, approximately 86% seen once. Autoimmune disease history or systemic immunosuppression was exclusionary. The length of the CDR3 is 12 residues. V gave up 8 bases and J gave up 6 bases, with 14 bases separating them. Germline V gene data show CDR1 as MNHNS and CDR2 as SASEGT. This material consisted of CD4+ or CD8+ T cells sorted from blood, taken in a trial of the OX40 agonist ivuxolimab. This TCR was recovered from an adult with an advanced solid tumor such as melanoma, head and neck, liver or kidney cancer. This chain joins TRBV6-1 and TRBJ2-7, with a possible D match to TRBD2 (6 bases). Here the CDR3 reads CASGRGGSEQYF. Here the CDR3 DNA reads TGTGCCAGCGGGAGAGGAGGGAGCGAGCAGTACTTC.